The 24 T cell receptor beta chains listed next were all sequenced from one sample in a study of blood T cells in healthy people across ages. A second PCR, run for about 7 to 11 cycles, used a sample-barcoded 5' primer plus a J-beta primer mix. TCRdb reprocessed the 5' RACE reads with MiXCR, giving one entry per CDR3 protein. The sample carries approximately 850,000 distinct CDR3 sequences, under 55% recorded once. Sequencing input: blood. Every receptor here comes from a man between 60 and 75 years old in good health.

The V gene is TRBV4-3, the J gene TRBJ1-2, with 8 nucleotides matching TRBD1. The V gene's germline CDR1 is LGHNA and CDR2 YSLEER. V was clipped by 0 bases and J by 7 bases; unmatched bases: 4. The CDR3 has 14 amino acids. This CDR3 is CASSQEAGGGGYTF. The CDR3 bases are TGCGCCAGCAGCCAAGAGGCAGGGGGCGGTGGCTACACCTTC.

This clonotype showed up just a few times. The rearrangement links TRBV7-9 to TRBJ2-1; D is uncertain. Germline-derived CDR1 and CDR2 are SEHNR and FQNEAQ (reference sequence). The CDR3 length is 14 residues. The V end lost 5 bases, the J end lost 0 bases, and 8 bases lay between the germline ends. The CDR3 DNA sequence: TGTGCCAGCAGCGAAGACTCCTCCTACAATGAGCAGTTCTTC. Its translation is CASSEDSSYNEQFF.

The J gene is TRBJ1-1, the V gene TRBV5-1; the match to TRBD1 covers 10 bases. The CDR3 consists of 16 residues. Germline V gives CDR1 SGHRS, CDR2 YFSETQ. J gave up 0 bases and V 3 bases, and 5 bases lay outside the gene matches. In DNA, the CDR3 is TGCGCCAGCAGCTCCCGACAGGGGGCCTTGAACACTGAAGCTTTCTTT. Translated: CASSSRQGALNTEAFF. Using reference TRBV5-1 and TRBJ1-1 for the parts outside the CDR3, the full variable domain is KAGVTQTPRYLIKTRGQQVTLSCSPISGHRSVSWYQQTPGQGLQFLFEYFSETQRNKGNFPGRFSGRQFSNSRSEMNVSTLELGDSALYLCASSSRQGALNTEAFFGQGTRLTVV.

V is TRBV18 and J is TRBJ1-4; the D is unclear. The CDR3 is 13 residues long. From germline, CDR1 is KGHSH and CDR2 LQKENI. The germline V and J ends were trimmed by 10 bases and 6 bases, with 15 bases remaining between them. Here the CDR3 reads CATTPGWDEKLFF. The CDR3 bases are TGTGCCACCACCCCGGGTTGGGATGAAAAACTGTTTTTT. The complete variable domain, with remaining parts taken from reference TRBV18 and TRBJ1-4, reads NAGVMQNPRHLVRRRGQEARLRCSPMKGHSHVYWYRQLPEEGLKFMVYLQKENIIDESGMPKERFSAEFPKEGPSILRIQQVVRGDSAAYFCATTPGWDEKLFFGSGTQLSVL.

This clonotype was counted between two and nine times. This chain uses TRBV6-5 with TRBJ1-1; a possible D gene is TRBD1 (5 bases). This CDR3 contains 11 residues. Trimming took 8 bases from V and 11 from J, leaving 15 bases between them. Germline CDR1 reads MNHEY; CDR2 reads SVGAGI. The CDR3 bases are TGTGCCAGCGTCCAGGTGGGGGTGGCTTTCTTT. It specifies CASVQVGVAFF.

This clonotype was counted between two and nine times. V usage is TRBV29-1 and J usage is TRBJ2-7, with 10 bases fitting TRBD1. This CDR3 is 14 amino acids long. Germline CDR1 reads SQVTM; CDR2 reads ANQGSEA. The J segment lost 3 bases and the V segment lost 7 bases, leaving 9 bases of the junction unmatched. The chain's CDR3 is CSATLRDRGYEQYF. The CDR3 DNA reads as TGCAGCGCCACGCTCCGGGACAGGGGCTACGAGCAGTACTTC.

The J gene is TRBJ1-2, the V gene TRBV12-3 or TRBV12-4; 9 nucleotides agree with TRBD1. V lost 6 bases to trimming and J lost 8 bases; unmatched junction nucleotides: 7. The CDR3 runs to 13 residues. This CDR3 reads CASRTGGAPGYTF. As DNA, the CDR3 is TGTGCCAGCAGAACAGGGGGCGCGCCCGGCTACACCTTC.

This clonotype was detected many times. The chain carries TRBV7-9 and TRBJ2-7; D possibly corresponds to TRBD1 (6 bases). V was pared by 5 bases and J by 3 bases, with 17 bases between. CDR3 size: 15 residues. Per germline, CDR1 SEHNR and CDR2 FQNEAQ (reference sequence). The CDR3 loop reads CASSPPGGGSYEQYF. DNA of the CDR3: TGTGCCAGCAGCCCTCCTGGGGGCGGTAGCTACGAGCAGTACTTC.

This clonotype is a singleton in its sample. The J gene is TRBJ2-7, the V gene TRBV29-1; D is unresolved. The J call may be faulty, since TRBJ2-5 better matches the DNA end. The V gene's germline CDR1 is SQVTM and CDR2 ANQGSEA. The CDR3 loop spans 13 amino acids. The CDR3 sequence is CSVEDDWGETQYF. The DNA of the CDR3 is TGCAGCGTTGAAGATGATTGGGGAGAGACCCAGTACTTC.

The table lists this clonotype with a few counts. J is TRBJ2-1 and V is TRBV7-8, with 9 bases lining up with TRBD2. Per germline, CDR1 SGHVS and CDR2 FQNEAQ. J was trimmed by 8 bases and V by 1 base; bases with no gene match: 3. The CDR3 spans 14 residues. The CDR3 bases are TGTGCCAGCAGCTTAGGCGGGGGGGCATATGAGCAGTTCTTC. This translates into CASSLGGGAYEQFF.

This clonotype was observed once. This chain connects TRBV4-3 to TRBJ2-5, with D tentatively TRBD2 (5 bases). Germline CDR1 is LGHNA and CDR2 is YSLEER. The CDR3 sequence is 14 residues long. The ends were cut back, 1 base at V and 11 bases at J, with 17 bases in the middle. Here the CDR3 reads CASSQGGKRAPQYF. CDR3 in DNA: TGCGCCAGCAGCCAAGGAGGGAAACGAGCGCCGCAGTACTTC.

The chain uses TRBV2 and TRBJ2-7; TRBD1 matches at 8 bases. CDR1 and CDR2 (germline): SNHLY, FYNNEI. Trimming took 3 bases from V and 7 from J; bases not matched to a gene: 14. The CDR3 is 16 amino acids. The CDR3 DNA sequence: TGTGCCAGCAGTGACTTTTCAGGGGGCGATCGCAATGAGCAGTACTTC. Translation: CASSDFSGGDRNEQYF.

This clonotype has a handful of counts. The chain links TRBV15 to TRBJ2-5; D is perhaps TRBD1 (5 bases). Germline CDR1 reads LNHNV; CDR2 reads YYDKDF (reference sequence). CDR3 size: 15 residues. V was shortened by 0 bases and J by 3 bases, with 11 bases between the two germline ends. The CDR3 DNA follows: TGTGCCACCAGCAGAGATAAAGGGGCCGAAGAGACCCAGTACTTC. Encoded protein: CATSRDKGAEETQYF.

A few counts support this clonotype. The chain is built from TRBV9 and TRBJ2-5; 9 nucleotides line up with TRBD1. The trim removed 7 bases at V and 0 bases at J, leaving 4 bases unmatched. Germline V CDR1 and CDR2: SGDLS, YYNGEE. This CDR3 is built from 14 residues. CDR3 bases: TGTGCCAGCGGAACAGGGGGCTACCAAGAGACCCAGTACTTC. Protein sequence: CASGTGGYQETQYF.

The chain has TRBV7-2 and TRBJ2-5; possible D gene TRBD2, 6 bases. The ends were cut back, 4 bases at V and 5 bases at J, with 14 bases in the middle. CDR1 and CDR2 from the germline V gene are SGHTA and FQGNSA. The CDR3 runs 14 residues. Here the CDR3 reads CASSSNAGGETQYF. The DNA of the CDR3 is TGTGCCAGCAGCTCAAACGCAGGAGGGGAGACCCAGTACTTC.

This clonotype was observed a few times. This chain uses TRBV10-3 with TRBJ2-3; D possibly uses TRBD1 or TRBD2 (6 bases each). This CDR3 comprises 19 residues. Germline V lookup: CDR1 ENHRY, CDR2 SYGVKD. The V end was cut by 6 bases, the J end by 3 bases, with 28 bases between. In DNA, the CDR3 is TGTGCCATCAGCGCGGGGATTGGACAGAGCAATGTCCAAACAGATACGCAGTATTTT. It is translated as CAISAGIGQSNVQTDTQYF.

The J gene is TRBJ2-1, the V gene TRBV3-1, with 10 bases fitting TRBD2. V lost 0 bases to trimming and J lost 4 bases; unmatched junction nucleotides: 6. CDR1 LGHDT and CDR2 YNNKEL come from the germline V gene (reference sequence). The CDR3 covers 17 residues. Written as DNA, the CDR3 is TGTGCCAGCAGCCAAGATCAGGGGACTAGCGATTACAATGAGCAGTTCTTC. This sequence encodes CASSQDQGTSDYNEQFF.

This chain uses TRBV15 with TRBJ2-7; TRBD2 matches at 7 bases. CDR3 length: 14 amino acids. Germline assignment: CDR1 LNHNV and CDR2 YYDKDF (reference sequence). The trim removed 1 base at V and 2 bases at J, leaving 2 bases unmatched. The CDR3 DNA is TGTGCCACCAGCAGAGCGGGGGGAACCTACGAGCAGTACTTC. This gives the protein CATSRAGGTYEQYF.

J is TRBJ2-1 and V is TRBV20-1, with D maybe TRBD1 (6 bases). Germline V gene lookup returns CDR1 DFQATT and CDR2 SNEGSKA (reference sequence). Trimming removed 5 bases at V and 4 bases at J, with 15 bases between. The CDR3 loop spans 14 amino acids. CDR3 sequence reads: CSASKDSQYNEQFF. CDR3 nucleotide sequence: TGCAGTGCTTCCAAGGACAGCCAATACAATGAGCAGTTCTTC.

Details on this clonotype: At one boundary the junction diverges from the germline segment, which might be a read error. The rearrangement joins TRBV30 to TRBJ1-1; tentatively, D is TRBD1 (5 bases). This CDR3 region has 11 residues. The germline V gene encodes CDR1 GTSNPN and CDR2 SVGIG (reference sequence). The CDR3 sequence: CAGSDSIRAFF. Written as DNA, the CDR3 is TGTGCCGGGAGCGACAGCATTAGAGCTTTCTTT.

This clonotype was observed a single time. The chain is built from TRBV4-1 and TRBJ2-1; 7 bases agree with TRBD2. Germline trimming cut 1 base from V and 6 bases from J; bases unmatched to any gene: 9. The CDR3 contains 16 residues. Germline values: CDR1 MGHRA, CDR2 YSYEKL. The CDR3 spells CASSQAGRGDLNEQFF. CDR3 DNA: TGCGCCAGCAGCCAAGCGGGTCGGGGGGACCTCAATGAGCAGTTCTTC.

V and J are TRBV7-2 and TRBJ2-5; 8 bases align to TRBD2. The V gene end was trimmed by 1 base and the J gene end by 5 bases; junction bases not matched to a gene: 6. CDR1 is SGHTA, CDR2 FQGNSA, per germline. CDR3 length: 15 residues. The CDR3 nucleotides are TGTGCCAGCAGCTTAGTGTCGGGGGGGCGGGAGACCCAGTACTTC. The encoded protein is CASSLVSGGRETQYF.

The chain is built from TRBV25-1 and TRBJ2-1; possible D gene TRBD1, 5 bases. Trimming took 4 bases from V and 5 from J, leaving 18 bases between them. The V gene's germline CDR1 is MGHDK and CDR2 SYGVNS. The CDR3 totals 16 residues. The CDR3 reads CASSGGAGGLDNEQFF. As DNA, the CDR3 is TGTGCCAGCAGTGGTGGGGCAGGCGGTTTGGACAATGAGCAGTTCTTC.

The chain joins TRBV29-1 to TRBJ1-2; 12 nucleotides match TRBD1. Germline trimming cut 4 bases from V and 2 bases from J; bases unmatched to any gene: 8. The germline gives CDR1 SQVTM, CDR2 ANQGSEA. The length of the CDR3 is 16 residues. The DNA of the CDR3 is TGCAGCGTTGGAGGGACAGGGGGCATTCGGAACTATGGCTACACCTTC. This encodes CSVGGTGGIRNYGYTF.